The rows below give T cell receptor beta chains drawn from one sample of a study of post-analysis software for immune sequencing data. TCRdb redid the calling of the PCR reads with MiXCR, one entry per CDR3 protein. The data contain about 540,000 distinct CDR3 sequences, about a third of them singletons. Sequenced sample: blood. The source of these receptors is a girl aged 2-17 years with multiple sclerosis. The conserved cysteine and the conserved F or W are not part of the CDR3 here.

ASSVDRDDGYT TRBJ1-2 TRBV2
ASTHITDTQY TRBJ2-3 TRBV12-3/TRBV12-4
ASSPPRGGMGSATQY TRBJ2-3 TRBV11-2
SARDASEGYT TRBJ1-2 TRBV20-1
ASSYSTGNEQH TRBJ1-5 TRBV6-6
ASSSETVYGYT TRBJ1-2 TRBV28
ASRQTGGRSTDTQY TRBJ2-3 TRBV28
SDRQGTNYGYT TRBJ1-2 TRBV20-1
SARASATGQGNYGYT TRBJ1-2 TRBV20-1
ASSKLAGGLSSYEQY TRBJ2-7 TRBV7-9
ASSVGWDRNTGELF TRBJ2-2 TRBV9
ASSLVNRGEKLF TRBJ1-4 TRBV6-5
ASSDWRDTQY TRBJ2-3 TRBV9
ASSFLGSNTGELF TRBJ2-2 TRBV7-2
ASSLGQGYNEKLF TRBJ1-4 TRBV12-3/TRBV12-4
ASSLDQYDEQF TRBJ2-1 TRBV5-1
ASSSWDSKNIQY TRBJ2-4 TRBV5-6
VSSEQGAYEQY TRBJ2-7 TRBV2
ASSRTVGLAGAEEQF TRBJ2-1 TRBV12-3/TRBV12-4
SVGAAADQPQH TRBJ1-5 TRBV29-1
SAILGAPYEQY TRBJ2-7 TRBV20-1
AISERQASYEQY TRBJ2-7 TRBV10-3
ASRFVGDPYEQY TRBJ2-7 TRBV27
ASSLRGPWSSGEQF TRBJ2-1 TRBV5-1
ASSPSPGGGYT TRBJ1-2 TRBV5-6
ASSPEHTDTQY TRBJ2-3 TRBV14
ATSVAGDRNEQF TRBJ2-1 TRBV24-1
ASSLSGITDTQY TRBJ2-3 TRBV5-1
ASSLMRRNTEAF TRBJ1-1 TRBV7-6
ASRADTARYNEQY TRBJ2-5 TRBV7-9
ASSQDSGGNYGYT TRBJ1-2 TRBV4-1
ASSLAPRDEQY TRBJ2-7 TRBV7-9
ASSPEVMQY TRBJ2-3 TRBV12-3/TRBV12-4
ASSLALGKLGCEQY TRBJ2-7 TRBV5-5
SAGTGRANQPQH TRBJ1-5 TRBV20-1
ASSSRDRGTYEQY TRBJ2-7 TRBV6-1
ASSTRDSFRGQY TRBJ2-7 TRBV7-8
ASSSRTRLYGYT TRBJ1-2 TRBV5-1
ASSITNHNEQF TRBJ2-1 TRBV19
AISEYRGREQY TRBJ2-7 TRBV10-3
ASSTPGEGGDSPLH TRBJ1-6 TRBV28